One and the same sample provided the 22 T cell receptor beta chains below, sequenced in a study of shared clonotypes between healthy human individuals. Generated by immunoSEQ multiplex PCR, the TCRdb table keeps only in-frame clones and is missing some. The profile shows approximately 320,000 clones, around 74% of them singletons. What was sequenced was memory CD4+ T cells sorted from blood. Stated subset: CD45RA-negative fraction. The origin of the receptors is a man aged 25 to 40 in good health.

CDR3 in amino acids: CASSGGTSGISYNEQFF. In DNA form, the CDR3 reads TGTGCCAGCAGCGGAGGGACTAGCGGGATTTCCTACAATGAGCAGTTCTTC. The rearrangement joins TRBV7-8 to TRBJ2-1; 13 bases line up with TRBD2. Germline V gene sequence: CDR1 SGHVS, CDR2 FQNEAQ. Trimming at V came to 5 bases and at J to 1 base, leaving 5 bases not matched to a gene. The CDR3 runs 17 residues.

The chain uses TRBV5-1 and TRBJ2-7; 8 bases align to TRBD1. Germline V gene sequence: CDR1 SGHRS, CDR2 YFSETQ. The CDR3 consists of 18 residues. V trimming: 4 bases; J trimming: 4 bases; junction bases outside the gene matches: 19. CDR3 sequence reads: CASSTTSGTGGSFYEQYF. The CDR3 DNA is TGCGCCAGCAGCACAACATCCGGGACAGGAGGTTCCTTTTACGAGCAGTACTTC.

V gene TRBV18 combines with J gene TRBJ2-3; D unresolved. From germline, CDR1 is KGHSH and CDR2 LQKENI. CDR3 length equals 13 residues. Trimming took 5 bases from V and 4 from J, leaving 10 bases between them. This CDR3 is CASSTTPADTQYF. As DNA, the CDR3 is TGTGCCAGCTCAACGACTCCGGCAGATACGCAGTATTTT. Full variable domain (rest looked up from reference TRBV18 and TRBJ2-3): NAGVMQNPRHLVRRRGQEARLRCSPMKGHSHVYWYRQLPEEGLKFMVYLQKENIIDESGMPKERFSAEFPKEGPSILRIQQVVRGDSAAYFCASSTTPADTQYFGPGTRLTVL.

Many counts were recorded for this clone. The chain uses TRBV2 and TRBJ2-2; TRBD1 matches at 8 bases. From germline, CDR1 is SNHLY and CDR2 FYNNEI. CDR3 length: 15 amino acids. Trimming removed 6 bases from V and 5 bases from J; junction bases left unmatched: 8. CDR3 sequence (DNA): TGTGCCAGCAGAAGGGACAGGTCGGAGACCGGGGAGCTGTTTTTT. Its translation is CASRRDRSETGELFF.

This clone came up many times. The chain couples TRBV29-1 to TRBJ1-2; 8 positions agree with TRBD1. Germline V gene data show CDR1 as SQVTM and CDR2 as ANQGSEA. This CDR3 is 13 amino acids long. V was pared by 1 base and J by 8 bases, with 6 bases of the junction left unmatched. CDR3 protein: CSVEGQGFGGYTF. CDR3 coding DNA: TGCAGCGTTGAAGGACAGGGGTTTGGCGGCTACACCTTC.

V usage is TRBV7-9 and J usage is TRBJ1-1; unclear D gene. Trimming stripped 3 bases from V and 8 bases from J, with 16 bases between. Per the germline V gene, CDR1 is SEHNR and CDR2 is FQNEAQ (reference sequence). The CDR3 spans 14 residues. The CDR3 nucleotides are TGTGCCAGCAGCTTTTCAGCGAAGAGAGCCGAAGCTTTCTTT. Amino acids: CASSFSAKRAEAFF. The whole variable domain, filled in from reference TRBV7-9 and TRBJ1-1, reads DTGVSQNPRHKITKRGQNVTFRCDPISEHNRLYWYRQTLGQGPEFLTYFQNEAQLEKSRLLSDRFSAERPKGSFSTLEIQRTEQGDSAMYLCASSFSAKRAEAFFGQGTRLTVV.

V and J are TRBV29-1 and TRBJ2-3, with TRBD2 matching over 10 bases. The J segment lost 3 bases and the V segment lost 4 bases, leaving 7 bases of the junction unmatched. CDR1 is SQVTM and CDR2 is ANQGSEA in the germline V gene. The CDR3 has 15 amino acids. CDR3 nucleotides: TGCAGCGTTGGAGGGACTAGCGCAATTACAGATACGCAGTATTTT. As protein: CSVGGTSAITDTQYF.

The gene calls are TRBV2 and TRBJ2-1; unclear D gene. The V gene's germline CDR1 is SNHLY and CDR2 FYNNEI. This CDR3 has 13 amino acids. Trimming took 2 bases from V and 2 from J, leaving 4 bases between them. CDR3 region: CASSELAYNEQFF. The CDR3 bases are TGTGCCAGCAGTGAACTAGCCTACAATGAGCAGTTCTTC.

This clone was detected once. This chain links TRBV4-2 with TRBJ1-5, with TRBD1 matching 7 bases. CDR1 is LGHNA and CDR2 is YNFKEQ in the germline V gene. The CDR3 consists of 14 residues. V shed 2 bases, J shed 5 bases, and the junction held 3 bases outside the gene matches. The CDR3 sequence is CASSQTDRDQPQHF. The CDR3 DNA follows: TGTGCCAGCAGCCAAACTGACAGGGATCAGCCCCAGCATTTT.

This chain uses TRBV18 with TRBJ2-3; 8 bases fit TRBD2. V shed 2 bases, J shed 5 bases, and the junction held 9 bases outside the gene matches. Germline V gene sequence: CDR1 KGHSH, CDR2 LQKENI. This CDR3 region has 16 residues. CDR3 DNA sequence: TGTGCCAGCTCACCATTTGGCGGGAGGATGCGAGATACGCAGTATTTT. Amino acid sequence: CASSPFGGRMRDTQYF.

The chain employs TRBV5-6 and TRBJ1-4, with 8 bases fitting TRBD1. From germline, CDR1 is SGHDT and CDR2 YYEEEE. J gave up 6 bases and V 3 bases, and 7 bases lay outside the gene matches. The CDR3 length is 15 residues. The CDR3 protein is CASSSTWDRYEKLFF. CDR3 nucleotides: TGTGCCAGCAGCTCTACGTGGGACAGGTATGAAAAACTGTTTTTT.

This clone was picked up a small number of times. Other DNA sequences in the same sample also yield this CDR3. This chain joins TRBV18 and TRBJ2-2, with D tentatively TRBD1 (6 bases). This CDR3 spans 15 amino acids. V was shortened by 6 bases and J by 2 bases, with 13 bases between the two germline ends. Per the germline V gene, CDR1 is KGHSH and CDR2 is LQKENI. The CDR3 coding sequence is TGTGCCAGCTCCCCTCAACAGGGAAACACCGGGGAGCTGTTTTTT. It is translated as CASSPQQGNTGELFF.

The V gene is TRBV29-1, the J gene TRBJ2-3, with D unclear. CDR3 length: 12 amino acids. The germline V and J ends were trimmed by 2 bases and 1 base, with 4 bases remaining between them. Germline V lookup: CDR1 SQVTM, CDR2 ANQGSEA. The CDR3 nucleotides are TGCAGCGTTGAAAATCGCACAGATACGCAGTATTTT. It codes for CSVENRTDTQYF.

The chain uses TRBV27 and TRBJ2-1; D uncertain. This CDR3 spans 17 amino acids. CDR1 and CDR2 from the germline V gene are MNHEY and SMNVEV (reference sequence). V shed 6 bases and J shed 0 bases, with 18 bases lying between them. Here the CDR3 reads CASSPTPRFSSYNEQFF. For the CDR3, the DNA is TGTGCCAGCAGCCCCACCCCTCGGTTCAGCTCCTACAATGAGCAGTTCTTC.

The CDR3 DNA sequence: TGTGCCAGCAGCCCCTTGACAGGGCCCGAGCAGTACTTC. Its translation is CASSPLTGPEQYF. V is TRBV6-6 and J is TRBJ2-7, with 7 nucleotides matching TRBD1. V trimming: 6 bases; J trimming: 6 bases; junction bases outside the gene matches: 8. The germline CDR1 and CDR2 sequences are MNHNY and SVGAGI (reference sequence). This CDR3 spans 13 amino acids.

This chain uses TRBV28 with TRBJ2-1; TRBD2 agrees at 16 bases. J was trimmed by 10 bases and V by 5 bases; bases with no gene match: 5. CDR1 MDHEN and CDR2 SYDVKM come from the germline V gene. CDR3 length equals 15 residues. The chain's CDR3 is CASSAGTSGRVEQFF. As DNA, the CDR3 is TGTGCCAGCAGTGCCGGGACTAGCGGGAGGGTAGAGCAGTTCTTC.

The J gene is TRBJ2-5, the V gene TRBV7-9, with 7 bases that match TRBD1. The junction had 3 bases not matched to a gene; V was cut back by 5 bases and J by 0 bases. The germline gives CDR1 SEHNR, CDR2 FQNEAQ (reference sequence). CDR3 length: 14 residues. Here the CDR3 reads CASSPTGNQETQYF. In DNA form, the CDR3 reads TGTGCCAGCAGCCCGACAGGGAACCAAGAGACCCAGTACTTC.

The rearrangement uses TRBV2 and TRBJ1-1; maybe TRBD1 (5 bases). There are 12 residues in the CDR3. Per the germline V gene, CDR1 is SNHLY and CDR2 is FYNNEI. V lost 8 bases and J 3 bases, leaving 10 bases between the germline ends. The CDR3 spells CASGTADTEAFF. CDR3 nucleotide sequence: TGTGCCAGCGGGACGGCGGACACTGAAGCTTTCTTT.

The V and J genes are TRBV5-1 and TRBJ2-2, with no clear D. The V end was cut by 0 bases, the J end by 9 bases, with 9 bases between. CDR1 SGHRS and CDR2 YFSETQ come from the germline V gene. The CDR3 runs 13 residues. The CDR3 reads CASSLGGGRELFF. CDR3 nucleotides: TGCGCCAGCAGCTTGGGCGGCGGCCGGGAGCTGTTTTTT.

The chain uses TRBV5-1 and TRBJ2-7; 7 positions agree with TRBD1. The CDR3 length is 13 residues. Unmatched junction bases numbered 4, after V lost 4 bases and J lost 3 bases. In germline, CDR1 is SGHRS, CDR2 YFSETQ. DNA for the CDR3: TGCGCCAGCAGCGAGAACAGGGGCTACGAGCAGTACTTC. Protein product: CASSENRGYEQYF.

The chain links TRBV10-3 to TRBJ2-2; 8 bases fit TRBD2. Germline CDR1 reads ENHRY; CDR2 reads SYGVKD. V lost 3 bases, J lost 4 bases, and 4 bases stayed unmatched. There are 15 residues in the CDR3. The CDR3 bases are TGTGCCATCAGTGAACTAGCGGCACCCACCGGGGAGCTGTTTTTT. Its translation: CAISELAAPTGELFF.

The V and J genes are TRBV5-1 and TRBJ2-7; the D gene is possibly TRBD2 (5 bases). V lost 0 bases, J lost 1 base, and 8 bases lay in between. This CDR3 region has 14 residues. Germline CDR1 reads SGHRS; CDR2 reads YFSETQ. CDR3 nucleotide sequence: TGCGCCAGCAGCTTGGGCGGAGGATCCTACGAGCAGTACTTC. Its protein product is CASSLGGGSYEQYF.